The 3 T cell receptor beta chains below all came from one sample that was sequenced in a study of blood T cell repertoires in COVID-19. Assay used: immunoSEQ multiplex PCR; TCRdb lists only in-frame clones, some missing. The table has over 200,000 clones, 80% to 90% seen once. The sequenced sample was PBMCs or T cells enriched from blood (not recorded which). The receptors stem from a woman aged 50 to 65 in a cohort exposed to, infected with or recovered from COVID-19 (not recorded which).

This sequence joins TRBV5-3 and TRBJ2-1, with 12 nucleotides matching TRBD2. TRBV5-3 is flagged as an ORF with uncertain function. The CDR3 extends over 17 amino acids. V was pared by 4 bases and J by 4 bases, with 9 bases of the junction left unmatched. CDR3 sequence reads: CARSKTSGGSIYNEQFF. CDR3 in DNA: TGTGCCAGAAGCAAGACTAGCGGGGGCTCTATATACAATGAGCAGTTCTTC.

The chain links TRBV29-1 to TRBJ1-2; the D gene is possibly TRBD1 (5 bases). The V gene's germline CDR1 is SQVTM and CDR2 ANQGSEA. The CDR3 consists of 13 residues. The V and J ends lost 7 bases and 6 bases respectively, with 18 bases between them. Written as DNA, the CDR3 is TGCAGCGCTACGGGACTCCCGGGAGATGGCTACACCTTC. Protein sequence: CSATGLPGDGYTF.

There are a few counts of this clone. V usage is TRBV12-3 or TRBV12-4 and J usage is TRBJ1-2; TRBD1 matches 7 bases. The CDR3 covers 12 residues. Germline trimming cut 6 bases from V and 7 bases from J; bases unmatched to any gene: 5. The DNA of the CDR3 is TGTGCCAGCAGCCCAGGGGGAGGTGGCTACACCTTC. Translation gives CASSPGGGGYTF.